There are a few counts of the clone carrying this TCR beta chain. Its specificity is not known. This sample is part of a study of vaccination and CD4 T cells after COVID-19. Overall study results and limits: Sampling was limited to relatively few convalescent patients, with no early post-infection timepoints studied.

Regarding treatment: approximately 9-day PBMC culture with coronavirus spike peptide pools or control peptides (ViraFEST assay). The Oncomine TCR Beta short-read assay sequenced DNA from cultured CD4+ T cells. Using its own MiXCR run on the PCR reads, TCRdb lists one record per CDR3 protein. The repertoire has approximately 19,000 distinct CDR3 sequences, 50% to 65% of them found once; the top ten carry approximately 8%. Germline loops: CDR1 SEHNR, CDR2 FQNEAQ (reference sequence). V was trimmed by 5 bases and J by 8 bases, leaving 12 bases between them. The CDR3 runs to 13 residues. Sequencing was done on a sample of CD4+ T cells from blood, cultured in vitro. This clonotype was sampled from a human donor who had recovered from COVID-19. The gene calls are TRBV7-9 and TRBJ1-4, with D possibly TRBD1 on 5 matching bases. The CDR3 DNA is TGTGCCAGCAGCAGGGACCTAGAGGAAAAACTGTTTTTT. Translated: CASSRDLEEKLFF.